One and the same sample provided the 28 T cell receptor beta chains below, sequenced in a study of CD8 T cells in Susac syndrome. RNA in amounts of roughly 0.5 to 1 ug was reverse transcribed with random hexamers. Via MiXCR, TCRdb re-called the immunoSEQ multiplex PCR reads, giving one row per CDR3 protein. The sample lists nearly 200,000 distinct CDR3 sequences, 90% to 95% seen once, with 0.093% in the top ten. Material for sequencing was CD4+ T cells from PBMCs. The receptors shown here come from a human donor with multiple sclerosis.

The CDR3 sequence is CASSFTTYNEQFF. DNA of the CDR3: TGCGCCAGCAGCTTCACTACTTACAATGAGCAGTTCTTC. This chain connects TRBV5-1 to TRBJ2-1; no reliable D call. This CDR3 is built from 13 residues. Germline V CDR1 and CDR2: SGHRS, YFSETQ. V lost 2 bases and J lost 4, with 7 bases in between. Filled out from reference TRBV5-1 and TRBJ2-1, the complete variable domain reads KAGVTQTPRYLIKTRGQQVTLSCSPISGHRSVSWYQQTPGQGLQFLFEYFSETQRNKGNFPGRFSGRQFSNSRSEMNVSTLELGDSALYLCASSFTTYNEQFFGPGTRLTVL.

CDR3 in amino acids: CASSLIRLMGDNEQFF. The DNA for the CDR3 is TGTGCCAGCAGCTTAATTCGTTTGATGGGAGACAATGAGCAGTTCTTC. The rearrangement uses TRBV7-9 and TRBJ2-1; D possibly corresponds to TRBD2 (5 bases). Germline V CDR1 and CDR2: SEHNR, FQNEAQ (reference sequence). V was shortened by 2 bases and J by 5 bases, with 16 bases between the two germline ends. The length of the CDR3 is 16 residues.

The chain uses TRBV2 and TRBJ1-2; 9 bases map to TRBD1. The CDR3 extends over 14 amino acids. The V gene end was trimmed by 10 bases and the J gene end by 8 bases; junction bases not matched to a gene: 14. CDR1 and CDR2 (germline): SNHLY, FYNNEI. The CDR3: CATQKQGASEGYTF. CDR3 DNA sequence: TGTGCCACCCAGAAACAGGGGGCCTCGGAAGGCTACACCTTC.

The chain has TRBV5-4 and TRBJ2-5; 9 bases match TRBD1. V was pared by 6 bases and J by 4 bases, with 4 bases of the junction left unmatched. The CDR3 has 13 amino acids. Germline assignment: CDR1 SGHNT and CDR2 YYREEE (reference sequence). The DNA of the CDR3 is TGTGCCAGCACTGAGGGACAGGGAGAGACCCAGTACTTC. Translated, it gives CASTEGQGETQYF.

The chain joins TRBV11-2 to TRBJ2-1; D is ambiguous. Germline CDR1 SGHAT, CDR2 FQNNGV. The CDR3 spans 13 residues. V dropped 0 bases and J dropped 7 bases, with 7 bases sitting between them. The CDR3 DNA reads as TGTGCCAGCAGCTTAGATTTTAGGAATGAGCAGTTCTTC. It encodes CASSLDFRNEQFF. The whole variable domain, filled in from reference TRBV11-2 and TRBJ2-1, reads EAGVAQSPRYKIIEKRQSVAFWCNPISGHATLYWYQQILGQGPKLLIQFQNNGVVDDSQLPKDRFSAERLKGVDSTLKIQPAKLEDSAVYLCASSLDFRNEQFFGPGTRLTVL.

This chain joins TRBV18 and TRBJ1-6, with D maybe TRBD1 (5 bases). CDR1 KGHSH and CDR2 LQKENI come from the germline V gene. Trimming cost V 6 bases and J 7 bases, with 16 bases left between them. This CDR3 comprises 15 residues. DNA of the CDR3: TGTGCCAGCTCCTCCGGGGCCGCCCAGAATTCACCCCTCCACTTT. Amino acid sequence: CASSSGAAQNSPLHF.

This clonotype was seen a single time. The chain recombines TRBV5-1 with TRBJ1-1; no firm D call. This CDR3 is built from 14 residues. Germline V gives CDR1 SGHRS, CDR2 YFSETQ. Trimming removed 4 bases from V and 0 bases from J, with 10 bases in between. CDR3 amino acids: CASSLEVVNTEAFF. The DNA for the CDR3 is TGCGCCAGCAGCCTCGAGGTTGTGAACACTGAAGCTTTCTTT.

The chain recombines TRBV5-6 with TRBJ1-2; D is ambiguous. Between the trimmed V and J ends, which lost 3 bases and 4 bases, there was a span of 16 bases. The CDR3 totals 15 residues. Germline lookup yields CDR1 SGHDT and CDR2 YYEEEE. CDR3 DNA sequence: TGTGCCAGCAGCTCCGGGTCCGGGAAGGGCTATGGCTACACCTTC. Translation: CASSSGSGKGYGYTF.

J is TRBJ1-6 and V is TRBV9; 7 bases line up with TRBD1. V was pared by 0 bases and J by 7 bases, with 13 bases of the junction left unmatched. The CDR3 has 18 residues. Germline values: CDR1 SGDLS, CDR2 YYNGEE. CDR3 loop: CASSVGRTAGTENSPLHF. CDR3 bases: TGTGCCAGCAGCGTAGGGAGGACGGCGGGGACAGAAAATTCACCCCTCCACTTT.

This sequence joins TRBV20-1 and TRBJ2-7; D unresolved. V gave up 3 bases and J gave up 2 bases, with 2 bases separating them. This CDR3 region has 10 residues. CDR1 DFQATT and CDR2 SNEGSKA come from the germline V gene (reference sequence). The CDR3, as DNA: TGCAGTGCTAGCGCCTACGAGCAGTACTTC. Its protein product is CSASAYEQYF.

The chain couples TRBV20-1 to TRBJ2-1, with 10 bases fitting TRBD1. With V trimmed by 3 bases and J by 15 bases, 17 bases remained unmatched. CDR3 length: 15 amino acids. Germline V gives CDR1 DFQATT, CDR2 SNEGSKA (reference sequence). CDR3 in amino acids: CSASPLGTGARESFF. CDR3 nucleotide sequence: TGCAGTGCTAGTCCTCTCGGGACAGGGGCACGGGAGTCGTTCTTC.

V usage is TRBV4-1 and J usage is TRBJ2-5; maybe TRBD2 (6 bases). V lost 5 bases and J lost 5, with 15 bases in between. This CDR3 has 14 residues. Germline V CDR1 and CDR2: MGHRA, YSYEKL. The CDR3 DNA follows: TGCGCCAGCAGCGGGGGGACTTGGGCCGAGACCCAGTACTTC. Translated, it gives CASSGGTWAETQYF.

The chain combines TRBV5-1 with TRBJ2-4; D tentatively fits TRBD1 or TRBD2 (5 bases each). Between the trimmed V and J ends, which lost 3 bases and 8 bases, there was a span of 18 bases. The CDR3 extends over 15 amino acids. The germline CDR1 and CDR2 sequences are SGHRS and YFSETQ. The CDR3 spells CASSSRAQGEDIQYF. The DNA for the CDR3 is TGCGCCAGCAGCTCCCGGGCCCAGGGAGAGGACATTCAGTACTTC.

This clonotype was observed once. The rearrangement joins TRBV3-1 to TRBJ1-1; the D is unclear. V lost 8 bases, J lost 7 bases, and 20 bases lay in between. The CDR3 covers 14 residues. Germline lookup yields CDR1 LGHDT and CDR2 YNNKEL (reference sequence). The CDR3 DNA reads as TGTGCCAGCTCCCCAGCCAACGCAGGAGTTGAAGCTTTCTTT. This translates into CASSPANAGVEAFF.

The J gene is TRBJ2-5, the V gene TRBV15; D is undetermined. Deletions cut 3 bases from V and 1 base from J, with 12 bases between. Germline CDR1 reads LNHNV; CDR2 reads YYDKDF (reference sequence). This CDR3 comprises 15 residues. The CDR3 nucleotides read TGTGCCACCAGCAGGACCGCCCAGCTCCAAGAGACCCAGTACTTC. Translation gives CATSRTAQLQETQYF.

The chain is built from TRBV29-1 and TRBJ2-7; D may be TRBD2 (5 bases). With 4 bases removed from V and 6 bases from J, the gap between germline ends came to 10 bases. CDR3 length: 11 amino acids. Germline CDR1 reads SQVTM; CDR2 reads ANQGSEA. For the CDR3, the DNA is TGCAGCGTTGTAGTTGGGAGCGAGCAGTACTTC. Its translation is CSVVVGSEQYF.

The rearrangement links TRBV14 to TRBJ2-5; 7 nucleotides line up with TRBD2. The V gene's germline CDR1 is SGHDN and CDR2 FVKESK. V gave up 1 base and J gave up 5 bases; unmatched junction bases: 7. The CDR3 runs to 15 residues. The CDR3 sequence: CASSQVGGRRETQYF. DNA for the CDR3: TGTGCCAGCAGCCAAGTAGGCGGGAGAAGGGAGACCCAGTACTTC.

The chain employs TRBV20-1 and TRBJ2-1; D could derive from TRBD1 or TRBD2 (5 bases each). The CDR3 contains 15 residues. The germline V gene encodes CDR1 DFQATT and CDR2 SNEGSKA (reference sequence). V dropped 2 bases and J dropped 4 bases, with 15 bases sitting between them. The CDR3 spells CSARPLGTAYNEQFF. The CDR3 DNA sequence: TGCAGTGCTAGACCATTAGGGACGGCGTACAATGAGCAGTTCTTC.

The chain is built from TRBV27 and TRBJ2-7; the D gene is possibly TRBD2 (6 bases). The V end lost 3 bases, the J end lost 2 bases, and 11 bases lay between the germline ends. CDR3 length: 14 residues. Germline values: CDR1 MNHEY, CDR2 SMNVEV (reference sequence). The CDR3 nucleotides read TGTGCCAGCAGTTTCTGGCGGGGTCCCTACGAGCAGTACTTC. Translation gives CASSFWRGPYEQYF.

This chain uses TRBV12-3 or TRBV12-4 with TRBJ2-2; D gene ambiguous. The CDR3 is 13 residues long. The V and J ends lost 6 bases and 6 bases respectively, with 11 bases between them. This CDR3 reads CASRNESPGELFF. CDR3 DNA: TGTGCCAGCAGAAACGAGAGCCCCGGGGAGCTGTTTTTT.

The chain is built from TRBV20-1 and TRBJ2-1; D unresolved. Germline values: CDR1 DFQATT, CDR2 SNEGSKA (reference sequence). V lost 6 bases to trimming and J lost 5 bases, with 11 bases between them. The CDR3 consists of 12 residues. The CDR3 nucleotides are TGCAGTGCAACGGACGGGCACAATGAGCAGTTCTTC. This sequence encodes CSATDGHNEQFF.

The chain is built from TRBV15 and TRBJ2-2, with no clear D. The CDR3 consists of 15 residues. V was pared by 7 bases and J by 0 bases, with 12 bases between. Germline lookup yields CDR1 LNHNV and CDR2 YYDKDF (reference sequence). CDR3 bases: TGTGCCACCAAGGGAACAGTCGCGAACACCGGGGAGCTGTTTTTT. This gives the protein CATKGTVANTGELFF.

The CDR3 coding sequence is TGTGCCACCAGCGGGGGACTTAGCGGGGACTATGGCTACACCTTC. Translation gives CATSGGLSGDYGYTF. The V call is TRBV15, the J call TRBJ1-2; D may be TRBD1 (5 bases). The germline gives CDR1 LNHNV, CDR2 YYDKDF (reference sequence). Trimming cost V 5 bases and J 3 bases, with 16 bases left between them. The CDR3 contains 15 residues.

The rearrangement joins TRBV5-6 to TRBJ1-6; D uncertain. The V end was cut by 4 bases, the J end by 9 bases, with 11 bases between. Germline CDR1 and CDR2: SGHDT and YYEEEE. There are 13 residues in the CDR3. In DNA form, the CDR3 reads TGTGCCAGCAGCCGAAAACCGAGTTCACCCCTCCACTTT. Translated, it gives CASSRKPSSPLHF.

This clonotype was picked up one time. The V gene is TRBV14, the J gene TRBJ2-5; 9 nucleotides line up with TRBD2. The J segment lost 2 bases and the V segment lost 1 base, leaving 8 bases of the junction unmatched. CDR1 is SGHDN and CDR2 is FVKESK in the germline V gene. The CDR3 sequence is 17 residues long. CDR3 DNA: TGTGCCAGCAGCCAAGGGGTGAGAACTAGCGGGCAAGAGACCCAGTACTTC. Its translation is CASSQGVRTSGQETQYF.

CDR3 sequence reads: CASSLSGMTGYTF. CDR3 bases: TGTGCCAGCAGCTTATCTGGGATGACTGGCTACACCTTC. This chain links TRBV7-2 with TRBJ1-2; D remains unclear. In germline, CDR1 is SGHTA, CDR2 FQGNSA. CDR3 length: 13 residues. V dropped 2 bases and J dropped 7 bases, with 11 bases sitting between them.

This chain connects TRBV29-1 to TRBJ1-1; TRBD1 is a possible D gene (6 bases). Between the trimmed V and J ends, which lost 2 bases and 0 bases, there was a span of 7 bases. The CDR3 consists of 13 residues. CDR1 is SQVTM and CDR2 is ANQGSEA in the germline V gene. The CDR3 bases are TGCAGCGTTGAACAGGGGATGAACACTGAAGCTTTCTTT. This translates into CSVEQGMNTEAFF. Together with reference TRBV29-1 and TRBJ1-1, the CDR3 gives the full variable domain: SAVISQKPSRDICQRGTSLTIQCQVDSQVTMMFWYRQQPGQSLTLIATANQGSEATYESGFVIDKFPISRPNLTFSTLTVSNMSPEDSSIYLCSVEQGMNTEAFFGQGTRLTVV.

The rearrangement links TRBV3-1 to TRBJ2-3; D is undetermined. CDR1 LGHDT and CDR2 YNNKEL come from the germline V gene (reference sequence). Trimming removed 5 bases from V and 4 bases from J, with 7 bases in between. The CDR3 runs 12 residues. CDR3 residues: CASSDRPDTQYF. The DNA for the CDR3 is TGTGCCAGCAGCGACCGACCAGATACGCAGTATTTT.